This T cell receptor (beta chain) was profiled in a study of molecular identifiers for immune sequencing clone quantification. Study-level results: Beyond 20 RNA copies, clones held over 98% of effector molecules, compared with under 1% in naive cells.

In the case of this clonotype: What it binds is unknown.

Previously described methods and listed TCR primers were used for bulk TCR libraries. MiXCR was run by TCRdb on the PCR reads, yielding one entry per CDR3 protein. The repertoire holds approximately 670,000 distinct CDR3 sequences, with around 20% as singletons. This CDR3 has 15 amino acids. V shed 9 bases and J shed 0 bases, with 15 bases lying between them. Germline assignment: CDR1 LNHDA and CDR2 SQIVND (reference sequence). What was sequenced was naive CD8+ T cells from blood, with Jurkat cell RNA spiked in. Subset denoted: FACS-sorted CD8+CD4-CCR7+CD45RA+ naive T cells. The genes are TRBV19 and TRBJ2-1, with D perhaps being TRBD1 or TRBD2 (5 bases each). The receptor was isolated from a human donor in good health. Some libraries in this study had Jurkat cell RNA spiked in. CDR3 amino acids: CASSQTGPSYNEQFF. The CDR3 coding sequence is TGTGCCAGCAGCCAGACGGGACCCTCCTACAATGAGCAGTTCTTC. The full variable domain, in which reference TRBV19 and TRBJ2-1 provide the parts outside the CDR3, is DGGITQSPKYLFRKEGQNVTLSCEQNLNHDAMYWYRQDPGQGLRLIYYSQIVNDFQKGDIAEGYSVSREKKESFPLTVTSAQKNPTAFYLCASSQTGPSYNEQFFGPGTRLTVL.